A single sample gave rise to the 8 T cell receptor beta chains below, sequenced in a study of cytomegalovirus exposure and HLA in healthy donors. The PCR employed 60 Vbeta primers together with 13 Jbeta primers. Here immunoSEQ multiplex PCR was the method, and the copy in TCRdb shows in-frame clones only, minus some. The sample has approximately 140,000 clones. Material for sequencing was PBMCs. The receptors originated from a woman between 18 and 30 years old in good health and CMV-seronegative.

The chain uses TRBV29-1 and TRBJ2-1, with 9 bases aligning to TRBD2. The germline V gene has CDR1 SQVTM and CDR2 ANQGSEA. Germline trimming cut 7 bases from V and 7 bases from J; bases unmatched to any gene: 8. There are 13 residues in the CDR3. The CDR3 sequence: CSAGTSKGNEQFF. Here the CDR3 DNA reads TGCAGCGCCGGGACTAGCAAGGGAAATGAGCAGTTCTTC.

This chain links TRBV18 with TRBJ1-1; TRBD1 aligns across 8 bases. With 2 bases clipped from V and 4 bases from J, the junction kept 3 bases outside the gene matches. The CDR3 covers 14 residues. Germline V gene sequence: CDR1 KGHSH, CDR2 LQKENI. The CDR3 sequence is CASSPRQGFTEAFF. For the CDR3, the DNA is TGTGCCAGCTCACCAAGACAGGGGTTCACTGAAGCTTTCTTT.

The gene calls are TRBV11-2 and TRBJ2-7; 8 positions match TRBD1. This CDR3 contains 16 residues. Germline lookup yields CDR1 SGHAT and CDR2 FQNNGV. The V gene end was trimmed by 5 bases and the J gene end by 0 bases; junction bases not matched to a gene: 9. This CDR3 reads CASSPGTGYGSYEQYV. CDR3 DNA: TGTGCCAGCAGCCCTGGGACAGGATACGGCTCCTACGAGCAGTACGTC.

The DNA of the CDR3 is TGTGCCATCAGTGACTCCACAGGGGAGGTAACTGAAGCTTTCTTT. This encodes CAISDSTGEVTEAFF. This chain connects TRBV10-3 to TRBJ1-1; 7 bases map to TRBD1. The CDR3 is 15 amino acids. CDR1 is ENHRY, CDR2 SYGVKD, per germline. Trimming took 3 bases from V and 5 from J; bases not matched to a gene: 9.

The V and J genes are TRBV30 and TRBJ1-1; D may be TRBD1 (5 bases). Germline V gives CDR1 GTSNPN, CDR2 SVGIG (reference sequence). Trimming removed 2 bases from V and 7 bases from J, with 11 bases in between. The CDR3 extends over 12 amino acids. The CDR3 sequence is CAWSLRGGEAFF. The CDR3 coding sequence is TGTGCCTGGAGTCTCCGGGGGGGTGAAGCTTTCTTT.

The CDR3 reads CASSSALSGGGQAFF. DNA of the CDR3: TGTGCCAGCAGTTCCGCACTTTCAGGGGGAGGTCAAGCTTTCTTT. The chain links TRBV6-5 to TRBJ1-1, with 7 bases identical to TRBD1. V shed 4 bases and J 9 bases; nucleotides not matched to a gene: 14. Germline V CDR1 and CDR2: MNHEY, SVGAGI. This CDR3 has 15 amino acids.

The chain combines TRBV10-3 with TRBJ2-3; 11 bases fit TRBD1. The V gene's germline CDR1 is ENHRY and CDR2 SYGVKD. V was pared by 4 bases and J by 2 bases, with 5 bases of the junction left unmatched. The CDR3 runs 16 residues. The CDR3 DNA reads TGTGCCATCAGTGGAGGACAGGGGGCGAACACAGATACGCAGTATTTT. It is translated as CAISGGQGANTDTQYF.

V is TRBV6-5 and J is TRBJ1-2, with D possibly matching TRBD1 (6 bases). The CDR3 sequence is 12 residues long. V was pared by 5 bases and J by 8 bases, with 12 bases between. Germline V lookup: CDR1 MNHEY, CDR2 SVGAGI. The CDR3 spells CASSHRDTGYTF. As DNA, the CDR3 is TGTGCCAGCAGTCACAGGGATACGGGCTACACCTTC.